The rows below give T cell receptor beta chains drawn from one sample of a study of Ad26.COV2.S vaccination and SARS-CoV-2 variants. Clones were sequenced by immunoSEQ multiplex PCR, and TCRdb holds only the in-frame ones, with some missing. The repertoire consists of about 350,000 clones, with approximately 81% occurring once and the leading ten covering around 3%. This specimen was peripheral blood, taken in a trial of Ad26.COV2.S vaccine versus placebo. Every receptor here comes from a person aged 18-60 years who received the Ad26.COV2.S COVID-19 vaccine or a placebo. Both conserved end residues are part of each CDR3. The D gene is left open where the match is weak. Expanded clones get a size class; other rows say once, few or many, or leave the size out.

TRBJ1-6 TRBV5-5 - TRBD1 TGTGCCAGCAGCTTGGTTTTGTCAGGGGGCTCCCTCTCCCTCCACTTT CASSLVLSGGSLSLHF
TRBJ2-2 TRBV3-1/TRBV3-2 - - TGTGCCAGCAGCACAGGAGCGGGGAACACCGGGGAGCTGTTTTTT CASSTGAGNTGELFF
TRBJ2-5 TRBV10-1 - TRBD1 TGCGCCAGCGGTGACAGGGTCGAGACCCAGTACTTC CASGDRVETQYF
TRBJ1-1 TRBV5-4 - - TGTGCCAGCAGCCAAATACAGAACACTGAAGCTTTCTTT CASSQIQNTEAFF
TRBJ2-3 TRBV2 - TRBD2 TGTGCCAGCAGCGAACGACTAGCGGGGCCGATGGGGGCAGATACGCAGTATTTT CASSERLAGPMGADTQYF
TRBJ2-7 TRBV19 once - TGTGCCAGTCGGGATGCGTCAGCAAGCTTCTACGAGCAGTACTTC CASRDASASFYEQYF
TRBJ1-4 TRBV9 - TRBD1 TGTGCCAGCAGCCGGGACAGGGGTAATGAAAAACTGTTTTTT CASSRDRGNEKLFF
TRBJ2-7 TRBV7-6 once - TGTGCCAGCAGCCCCTACGCAGGGTCGACCAATCTCTACGAGCAGTACTTC CASSPYAGSTNLYEQYF
TRBJ2-4 TRBV4-1 - TRBD1 TGCGCCAGCAGCCAGGTGGGACAGGAGTACCTTCAGTACTTC CASSQVGQEYLQYF
TRBJ1-2 TRBV4-3 few - TGCGCCAGCAGCCAAGCCGGTGGGCAGAGAGCTAACTATGGCTACACCTTC CASSQAGGQRANYGYTF
TRBJ1-1 TRBV7-9 - - TGTGCCAGCAGCTTAACGGGGGGCGGTACTGAAGCTTTCTTT CASSLTGGGTEAFF
TRBJ1-3 TRBV5-6 - - TGTGCCAGCAGCGAGACTCGGACAAACTCTGGAAACACCATATATTTT CASSETRTNSGNTIYF
TRBJ2-2 TRBV2 - - TGTGCCAGCACCCCCTCGGCGGCCGGGGAGCTGTTTTTT CASTPSAAGELFF
TRBJ2-3 TRBV18 once TRBD1 TGTGCCAGCTCACCCCGGGACAGGAGCACAGATACGCAGTATTTT CASSPRDRSTDTQYF
TRBJ2-3 TRBV9 - TRBD2 TGTGCCAGCAGCGTAGCGGGGGGTACGCAGTATTTT CASSVAGGTQYF
TRBJ2-3 TRBV7-2 few TRBD2 TGTGCCAGCAGACCTACTGGACTAGCGGGAGTGAATACGCAGTATTTT CASRPTGLAGVNTQYF
TRBJ2-7 TRBV29-1 - TRBD2 TGCAGCGTTGTGGTCCCTAGCGGGAGGGCCCCCCCCTCCTACGAGCAGTACTTC CSVVVPSGRAPPSYEQYF
TRBJ2-5 TRBV3-1/TRBV3-2 - TRBD2 TGTGCCAGCAGCCAAGTCCCTAGCGGTCGACAAGAGACCCAGTACTTC CASSQVPSGRQETQYF
TRBJ2-1 TRBV5-1 - - TGCGCCAGCAGCTTGGTAGCGGATCCCTACAATGAGCAGTTCTTC CASSLVADPYNEQFF
TRBJ2-3 TRBV25-1 - - TGTGCCAGCAGTGAAATAACGGATACGCAGTATTTT CASSEITDTQYF
TRBJ2-7 TRBV5-1 - - TGCGCCAGCAGCTTGGCCGCGGGCTACGAGCAGTACTTC CASSLAAGYEQYF
TRBJ2-5 TRBV11-3 - TRBD2 TGTGCCAGCAGCTTAAATAGCGGGGCCTACCAAGAGACCCAGTACTTC CASSLNSGAYQETQYF
TRBJ2-5 TRBV2 - - TGTGCCAGCACCCCGGGGAAAGAGACCCAGTACTTC CASTPGKETQYF
TRBJ1-5 TRBV15 - - TGTGCCACCAGCAGAGTGAATAGCAATCAGCCCCAGCATTTT CATSRVNSNQPQHF
TRBJ2-3 TRBV7-9 - - TGTGCCAGCAGCCACGGGACTCCGCAGTATTTT CASSHGTPQYF
TRBJ2-7 TRBV18 - - TGTGCCAGCTCACCTTTTGACAGAGGCTACGAGCAGTACTTC CASSPFDRGYEQYF
TRBJ2-1 TRBV9 - TRBD1 TGTGCCAGCAGCGTAGGGGGGAGACAGGGCCAGCAGTTCTTC CASSVGGRQGQQFF
TRBJ2-7 TRBV9 - - TGTGCCAGCAGCGTAGGTAGTCCCAGCTCCTACGAGCAGTACTTC CASSVGSPSSYEQYF
TRBJ1-2 TRBV29-1 - TRBD1 TGCAGCGTTGAAGCAGGGGGTTCCTATGGCTACACCTTC CSVEAGGSYGYTF
TRBJ1-5 TRBV7-2 - - TGTGCCAGCAGCTTATCTGCGGGGGTTTATAGCAATCAGCCCCAGCATTTT CASSLSAGVYSNQPQHF
TRBJ1-1 TRBV3-1/TRBV3-2 - - TGTGCCAGCAGTGTACAGGATTTCTCTGAAGCTTTCTTT CASSVQDFSEAFF
TRBJ2-3 TRBV3-1/TRBV3-2 - - TGTGCCAGCAGCCCGCAATACACCGTGGGCACGGATACGCAGTATTTT CASSPQYTVGTDTQYF
TRBJ1-1 TRBV28 - - TGTGCCAGCAGTTCCCGGACGGGCCGGGCGGACACTGAAGCTTTCTTT CASSSRTGRADTEAFF
TRBJ2-7 TRBV5-4 - - TGTGCCAGCAGGACTGCAGGGGAAAGACTCCCCTACGAGCAGTACTTC CASRTAGERLPYEQYF
TRBJ1-2 TRBV7-2 - - TGTGCCAGCAGCTTAGATCCCTCGGAGGGGCGGACCTATGGCTACACCTTC CASSLDPSEGRTYGYTF
TRBJ1-5 TRBV7-9 - TRBD1 TGTGCCAGCAGCTCCGACAGGGAAGGGAAACATCAGCCCCAGCATTTT CASSSDREGKHQPQHF
TRBJ1-2 TRBV5-1 once TRBD1 TGCGCCAGCAACCGGGACAGTTCGGGCTACACCTTC CASNRDSSGYTF